This T cell receptor (beta chain) was identified during a study of blood T cell repertoires in COVID-19 (dated by TCRdb to 2018 to 2021). About the full investigation: Samples covering the acute and convalescent phases of COVID-19 were provided by collaborators in the United States, Italy and Spain. The prospective study material was composed of cDNA or gDNA derived from T cells, B-cell-depleted T cells, or PBMCs. The dataset comprised deeply sampled blood TCRbeta repertoires from subjects exposed to, actively infected with, or recovered from COVID-19. The repertoires were made available in a free public database intended to serve as a resource for research on the immune response to SARS-CoV-2. Samples were obtained from the ongoing ImmuneRACE study (first 160 participants) and from about 1,300 subjects provided by 6 global collaborators. Nearly every sample came with metadata listing a de-identified subject ID, COVID-19 status, age in years and sex. HLA class I and class II types, where available, came from metadata supplied by the sample provider rather than from assay-based typing. The paper as a whole reports these results and caveats: Clinical and demographic metadata were provided uncurated, with the amount varying by source and participant.

TCRbeta CDR3 regions were amplified from genomic DNA by means of the immunoSEQ Assay, a bias-controlled multiplex PCR. The original methods were these. Nucleated cell counts per sample were estimated from amplification of reference gene primers within the assay. To quantify the absolute abundance of each unique TCRbeta CDR3 rearrangement, sequence reads were collapsed and filtered. For each sample, productive Simpson clonality was calculated by taking the square root of Simpson's diversity index across productive rearrangements. TCRdb stores this immuneACCESS table with in-frame sequences only. Part of the clones is absent; in the studies checked, under half of the shortfall reflects unresolved V genes, and no reason is known for the rest. V and J calls and clone size come straight from that table; D and trimming were deduced from the DNA. Recorded for this sample are 50,000 or so clones; approximately 80% of them occurred a single time. About 20% of the sample rests with the top ten.

The collaborating institutions used their own protocols to collect whole blood in K2EDTA tubes. For TCRbeta analysis, collaborators shipped samples as frozen whole blood, isolated PBMCs, or DNA extracted from either of those sample types. About this clone: There is no known antigen for this receptor. Base qualities are not provided; no much larger clone lies one nucleotide away.

The CDR3 runs 12 amino acids, cysteine and phenylalanine included. The DNA shown is the 36-base CDR3, in frame from base 1. Trimming costs V 4 bases and J 5 bases, and their ends lie 8 bases apart. Via the germline V gene, CDR1 is MDHEN and CDR2 SYDVKM. The receptor comes from a human donor with active or convalescent COVID-19. The donor label of this sample is uncertain. The specimen sequenced was peripheral blood. The chain uses TRBV28 and TRBJ1-2, with no confident D gene call. The DNA sequence is given as TGTGCCAGCAGTTCCGACGGGTATGGCTACACCTTC. It specifies CASSSDGYGYTF.